This T cell receptor beta chain was recorded in a study of blood T cell repertoires in COVID-19. The wider study: Acute-phase and convalescent COVID-19 samples originated in the United States, Italy and Spain. Sample material is recorded as cDNA or gDNA derived from T cells, B-cell-depleted T cells, or PBMCs.

Generated by immunoSEQ multiplex PCR, the TCRdb table keeps only in-frame clones and is missing some. Among about 400,000 clones, roughly 89% were seen once, and the ten largest hold over 1.3%. The CDR3 runs 16 residues. Germline CDR1 and CDR2: SGHRS and YFSETQ. V was clipped by 3 bases and J by 3 bases; unmatched bases: 12. This rearrangement joins TRBV5-1 to TRBJ2-7, with TRBD1 matching over 7 bases. The sample taken for sequencing was peripheral blood. This clonotype was sampled from a woman aged 25 to 45 with active or convalescent COVID-19. The CDR3 DNA reads TGCGCCAGCAGCTCGGACCCCAACAGGGGAGACTACGAGCAGTACTTC. Its translation: CASSSDPNRGDYEQYF.